This passage covers 8 T cell receptor beta chains from one sample sequenced in a study of cytomegalovirus exposure and HLA in healthy donors. This PCR relied on a set of 60 Vbeta primers and 13 Jbeta primers. The protocol was immunoSEQ multiplex PCR, while the TCRdb copy is restricted to in-frame clones and leaves out a portion. Of around 100,000 clones detected, about 81% appear once; the ten largest clones hold 8% to 13%. Specimen: PBMCs. The receptors come from a man aged 50-59 years in good health and CMV-seronegative.

The J gene is TRBJ1-6, the V gene TRBV28; D is unresolved. This CDR3 has 14 amino acids. With 2 bases removed from V and 0 bases from J, the gap between germline ends came to 2 bases. From germline, CDR1 is MDHEN and CDR2 SYDVKM. The CDR3 here is CASSLRSYNSPLHF. The CDR3 DNA sequence: TGTGCCAGCAGTTTACGCTCCTATAATTCACCCCTCCACTTT.

DNA of the CDR3: TGTGCCAGCTCACCACGGGCTAGCGGGGGCTCGGTGCGAAATGAGCAGTTCTTC. Protein: CASSPRASGGSVRNEQFF. The V gene is TRBV18, the J gene TRBJ2-1; 10 bases match TRBD2. The CDR3 has 18 residues. Losses at the gene ends were 1 base for V and 7 bases for J; bases not matched to a gene: 13. Per germline, CDR1 KGHSH and CDR2 LQKENI.

The DNA of the CDR3 is TGTGCCACCAGCAGAGATCGGACTAGCGGGGAGACCCAGTACTTC. Translation: CATSRDRTSGETQYF. The chain uses TRBV15 and TRBJ2-5; 11 positions match TRBD2. CDR1 LNHNV and CDR2 YYDKDF come from the germline V gene (reference sequence). The CDR3 contains 15 residues. Unmatched junction bases numbered 2, after V lost 0 bases and J lost 5 bases.

CDR3 in DNA: TGTGCCAGTCTGGACAGGGCGGGTCAGCCCCAGCATTTT. Amino acids: CASLDRAGQPQHF. The V and J genes are TRBV19 and TRBJ1-5; TRBD1 matches 8 bases. The CDR3 consists of 13 residues. The germline V gene encodes CDR1 LNHDA and CDR2 SQIVND (reference sequence). Trimming took 8 bases from V and 6 from J; bases not matched to a gene: 6.

CDR3: CASSLSSLSYEQYF. The CDR3 DNA sequence: TGCGCCAGCAGCCTTTCGTCGTTGTCCTACGAGCAGTACTTC. The chain links TRBV5-1 to TRBJ2-7; D is unclear. V shed 4 bases and J shed 1 base, with 12 bases lying between them. The CDR3 extends over 14 amino acids. Germline V gene sequence: CDR1 SGHRS, CDR2 YFSETQ.

This rearrangement joins TRBV4-1 to TRBJ1-3; TRBD1 matches at 10 bases. CDR3 length: 16 amino acids. Germline CDR1 is MGHRA and CDR2 is YSYEKL. Trimming at V came to 1 base and at J to 4 bases, leaving 4 bases not matched to a gene. The CDR3 protein is CASSQGPGQGGNTIYF. CDR3 sequence (DNA): TGCGCCAGCAGCCAAGGACCGGGACAGGGGGGAAACACCATATATTTT.

The rearrangement uses TRBV4-3 and TRBJ2-1; D uncertain. V lost 0 bases and J 5 bases, leaving 5 bases between the germline ends. This CDR3 is built from 13 residues. The germline V gene encodes CDR1 LGHNA and CDR2 YSLEER. The CDR3 nucleotides read TGCGCCAGCAGCCAAGACGTCCACAATGAGCAGTTCTTC. Translation gives CASSQDVHNEQFF.

J is TRBJ1-5 and V is TRBV30; no clear D. CDR3 length: 14 amino acids. CDR1 and CDR2 (germline): GTSNPN, SVGIG (reference sequence). V was cut by 1 base and J by 5 bases, with 12 bases left in between. This CDR3 is CAWSASVADQPQHF. CDR3 in DNA: TGTGCCTGGAGTGCCTCCGTGGCCGATCAGCCCCAGCATTTT.